Listed here is a single TCR beta chain. The length of the CDR3 is 16 residues. V lost 2 bases to trimming and J lost 1 base, with 17 bases between them. The germline V gene encodes CDR1 GTSNPN and CDR2 SVGIG (reference sequence). The record originates from a study of blood T cell repertoires in COVID-19. At the level of the study: From T cells, B-cell-depleted T cells, or PBMCs came the material, which was cDNA or gDNA.

Study processing details: By means of reference gene primer amplification, nucleated cell counts were estimated. Only in-frame clones appear in the TCRdb table, and some are missing; sequencing was by immunoSEQ multiplex PCR. V, J and clone size are taken as reported in that table, and D and trimming were inferred from the DNA itself. Altogether roughly 250,000 clones are present, 84% being singletons, with the ten largest covering 4%. The chain employs TRBV30 and TRBJ2-5; TRBD1 is a possible D gene (6 bases). The sequenced material came from peripheral blood. The clonotype comes from a man aged 50-59 years with acute or convalescent COVID-19. As DNA, the CDR3 is TGTGCCTGGAGTTTTATCACCGGGACAACCCAAGAGACCCAGTACTTC. Translating it yields CAWSFITGTTQETQYF. The full variable domain, its missing parts supplied by reference TRBV30 and TRBJ2-5, is SQTIHQWPATLVQPVGSPLSLECTVEGTSNPNLYWYRQAAGRGLQLLFYSVGIGQISSEVPQNLSASRPQDRQFILSSKKLLLSDSGFYLCAWSFITGTTQETQYFGPGTRLLVL.